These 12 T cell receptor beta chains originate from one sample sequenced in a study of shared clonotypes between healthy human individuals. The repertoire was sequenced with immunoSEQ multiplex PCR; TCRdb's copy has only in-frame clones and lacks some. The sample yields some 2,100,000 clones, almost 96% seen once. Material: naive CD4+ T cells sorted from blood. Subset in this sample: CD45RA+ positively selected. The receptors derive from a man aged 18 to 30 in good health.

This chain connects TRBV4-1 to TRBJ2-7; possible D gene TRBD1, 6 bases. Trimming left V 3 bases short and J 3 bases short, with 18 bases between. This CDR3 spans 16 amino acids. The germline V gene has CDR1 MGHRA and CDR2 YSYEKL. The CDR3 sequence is CASSHRVQGMIYEQYF. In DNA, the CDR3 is TGCGCCAGCAGCCACAGGGTACAGGGCATGATCTACGAGCAGTACTTC.

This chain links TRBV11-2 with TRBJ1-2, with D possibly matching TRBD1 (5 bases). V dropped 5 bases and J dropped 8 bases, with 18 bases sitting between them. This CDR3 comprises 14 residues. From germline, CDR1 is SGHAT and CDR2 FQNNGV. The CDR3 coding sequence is TGTGCCAGCAGCGTACAGGACGGCCTAGGAGGCTACACCTTC. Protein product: CASSVQDGLGGYTF. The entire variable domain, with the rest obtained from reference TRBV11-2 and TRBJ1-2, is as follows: EAGVAQSPRYKIIEKRQSVAFWCNPISGHATLYWYQQILGQGPKLLIQFQNNGVVDDSQLPKDRFSAERLKGVDSTLKIQPAKLEDSAVYLCASSVQDGLGGYTFGSGTRLTVV.

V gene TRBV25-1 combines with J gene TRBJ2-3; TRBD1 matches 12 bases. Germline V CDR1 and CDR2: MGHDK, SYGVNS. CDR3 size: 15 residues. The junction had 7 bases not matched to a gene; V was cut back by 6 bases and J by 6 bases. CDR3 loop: CASSHRDRGRDTQYF. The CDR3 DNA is TGTGCCAGCAGCCACCGGGACAGGGGGCGGGATACGCAGTATTTT.

CDR3: CAWSLARTQGNGAEKLFF. Written as DNA, the CDR3 is TGTGCCTGGAGTCTCGCCCGGACACAGGGGAACGGGGCTGAAAAACTGTTTTTT. The chain couples TRBV30 to TRBJ1-4; 7 nucleotides match TRBD1. The CDR3 loop spans 18 amino acids. CDR1 and CDR2 (germline): GTSNPN, SVGIG (reference sequence). Trimming cost V 2 bases and J 7 bases; bases outside gene matches: 19.

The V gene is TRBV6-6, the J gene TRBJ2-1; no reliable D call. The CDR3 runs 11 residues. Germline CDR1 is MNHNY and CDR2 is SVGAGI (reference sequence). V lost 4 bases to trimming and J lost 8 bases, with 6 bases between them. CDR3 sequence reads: CASSSYDEQFF. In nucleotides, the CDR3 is TGTGCCAGCAGTTCGTACGATGAGCAGTTCTTC.

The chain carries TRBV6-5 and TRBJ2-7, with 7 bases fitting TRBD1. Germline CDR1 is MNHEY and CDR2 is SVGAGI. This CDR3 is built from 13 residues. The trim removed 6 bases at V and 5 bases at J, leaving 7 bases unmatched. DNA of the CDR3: TGTGCCAGCAGCCGACCGACAGGGAACGAGCAGTACTTC. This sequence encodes CASSRPTGNEQYF.

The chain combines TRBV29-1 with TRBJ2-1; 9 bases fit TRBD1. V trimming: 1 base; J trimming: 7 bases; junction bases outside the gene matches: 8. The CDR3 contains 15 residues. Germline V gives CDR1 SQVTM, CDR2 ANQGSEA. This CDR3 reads CSVEGGQGRANEQFF. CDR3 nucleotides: TGCAGCGTTGAAGGGGGACAGGGTCGGGCTAATGAGCAGTTCTTC.

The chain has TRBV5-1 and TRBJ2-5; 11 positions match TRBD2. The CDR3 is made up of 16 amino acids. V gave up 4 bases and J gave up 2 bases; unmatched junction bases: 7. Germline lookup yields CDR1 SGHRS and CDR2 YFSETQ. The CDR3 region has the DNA TGCGCCAGCAGCCGTAGCGGGGGGGTGAAACAAGAGACCCAGTACTTC. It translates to CASSRSGGVKQETQYF. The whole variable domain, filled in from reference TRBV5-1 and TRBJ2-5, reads KAGVTQTPRYLIKTRGQQVTLSCSPISGHRSVSWYQQTPGQGLQFLFEYFSETQRNKGNFPGRFSGRQFSNSRSEMNVSTLELGDSALYLCASSRSGGVKQETQYFGPGTRLLVL.

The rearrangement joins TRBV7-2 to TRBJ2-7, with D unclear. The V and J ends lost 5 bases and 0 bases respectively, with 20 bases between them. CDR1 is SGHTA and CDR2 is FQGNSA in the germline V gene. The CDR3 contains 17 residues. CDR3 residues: CASSPLIGFGNSYEQYF. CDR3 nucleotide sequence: TGTGCCAGCAGCCCGTTGATCGGGTTTGGAAACTCCTACGAGCAGTACTTC.

The CDR3 reads CSVEQTVYGYTF. In DNA, the CDR3 is TGCAGCGTCGAACAGACAGTTTATGGCTACACCTTC. This rearrangement joins TRBV29-1 to TRBJ1-2, with D possibly matching TRBD1 (5 bases). Germline V lookup: CDR1 SQVTM, CDR2 ANQGSEA. V lost 6 bases and J lost 5, with 13 bases in between. The CDR3 contains 12 residues. Combining the CDR3 with reference TRBV29-1 and TRBJ1-2 gives the whole variable domain SAVISQKPSRDICQRGTSLTIQCQVDSQVTMMFWYRQQPGQSLTLIATANQGSEATYESGFVIDKFPISRPNLTFSTLTVSNMSPEDSSIYLCSVEQTVYGYTFGSGTRLTVV.

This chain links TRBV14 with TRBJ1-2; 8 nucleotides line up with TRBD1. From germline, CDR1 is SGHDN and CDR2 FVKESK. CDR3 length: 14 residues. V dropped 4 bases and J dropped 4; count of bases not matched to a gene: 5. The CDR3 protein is CASSPTTGVYGYTF. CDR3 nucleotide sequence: TGTGCCAGCAGCCCCACGACAGGGGTCTATGGCTACACCTTC. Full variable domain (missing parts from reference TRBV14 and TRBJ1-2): EAGVTQFPSHSVIEKGQTVTLRCDPISGHDNLYWYRRVMGKEIKFLLHFVKESKQDESGMPNNRFLAERTGGTYSTLKVQPAELEDSGVYFCASSPTTGVYGYTFGSGTRLTVV.

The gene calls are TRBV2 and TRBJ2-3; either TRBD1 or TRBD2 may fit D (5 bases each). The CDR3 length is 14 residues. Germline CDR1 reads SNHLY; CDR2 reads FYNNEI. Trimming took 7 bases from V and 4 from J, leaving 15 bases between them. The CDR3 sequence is CASTRDLYADTQYF. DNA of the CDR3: TGTGCCAGCACCAGGGACCTGTACGCAGATACGCAGTATTTT.